This T cell receptor (beta chain) was identified in a study of OX40 agonist ivuxolimab in advanced cancers. Profiling relied on immunoSEQ multiplex PCR, and the TCRdb table lists in-frame clones only, not all of them. The sample holds more than 20,000 clones, nearly 85% seen once. Peripheral blood came from all dose cohorts at three timepoints. Study-wide points: CD8+ T cells (on average) carried more expanded clones than CD4+ T cells.

On this clone itself: Its antigen is currently unknown.

From germline, CDR1 is DFQATT and CDR2 SNEGSKA (reference sequence). The CDR3 is 11 residues long. Trimming left V 3 bases short and J 0 bases short, with 0 bases between. The source was CD4+ or CD8+ T cells sorted from blood, collected in a trial of the OX40 agonist ivuxolimab. The chain carries TRBV20-1 and TRBJ1-5; no firm D call. The sequence was obtained from an adult with an advanced solid tumor such as melanoma, head and neck, liver or kidney cancer. For the CDR3, the DNA is TGCAGTGCTAGTAGCAATCAGCCCCAGCATTTT. Its protein is CSASSNQPQHF.